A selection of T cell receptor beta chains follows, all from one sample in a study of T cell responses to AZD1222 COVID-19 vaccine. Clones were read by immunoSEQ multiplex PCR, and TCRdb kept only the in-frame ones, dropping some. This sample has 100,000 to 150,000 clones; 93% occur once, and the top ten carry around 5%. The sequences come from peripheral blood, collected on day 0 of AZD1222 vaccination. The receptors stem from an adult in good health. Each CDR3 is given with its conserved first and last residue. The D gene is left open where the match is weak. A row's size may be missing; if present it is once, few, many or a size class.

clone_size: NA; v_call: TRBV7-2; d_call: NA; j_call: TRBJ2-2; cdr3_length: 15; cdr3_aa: CASSLVPGNTGELFF; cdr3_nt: TGTGCCAGCAGCTTAGTTCCAGGGAACACCGGGGAGCTGTTTTTT
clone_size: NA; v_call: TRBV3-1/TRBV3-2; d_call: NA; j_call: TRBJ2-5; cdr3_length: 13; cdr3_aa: CASSLVAQETQYF; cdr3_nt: TGTGCCAGCAGCCTTGTTGCGCAAGAGACCCAGTACTTC
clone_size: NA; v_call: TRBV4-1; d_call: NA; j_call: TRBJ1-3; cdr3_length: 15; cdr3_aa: CASSQASGFGNTIYF; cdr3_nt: TGCGCCAGCAGCCAAGCCTCAGGGTTCGGAAACACCATATATTTT
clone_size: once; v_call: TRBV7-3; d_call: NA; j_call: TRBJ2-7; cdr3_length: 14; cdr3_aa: CASSHTGGGYEQYF; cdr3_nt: TGTGCCAGCAGCCACACAGGCGGCGGCTACGAGCAGTACTTC
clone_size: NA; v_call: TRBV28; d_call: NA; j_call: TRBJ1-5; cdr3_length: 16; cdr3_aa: CASRWGQVNSNQPQHF; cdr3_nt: TGTGCCAGCAGATGGGGGCAGGTCAATAGCAATCAGCCCCAGCATTTT
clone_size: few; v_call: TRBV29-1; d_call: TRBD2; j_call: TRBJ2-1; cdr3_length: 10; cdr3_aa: CSGASGEQFF; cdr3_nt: TGCAGCGGGGCTAGCGGTGAGCAGTTCTTC
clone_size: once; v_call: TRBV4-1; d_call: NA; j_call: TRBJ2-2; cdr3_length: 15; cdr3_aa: CASSQVLASERSLFF; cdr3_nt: TGCGCCAGCAGCCAAGTCCTCGCTAGCGAACGTTCGCTGTTTTTT
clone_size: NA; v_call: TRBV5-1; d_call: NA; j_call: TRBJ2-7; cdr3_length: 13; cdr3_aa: CASSPGAPYEQYF; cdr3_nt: TGCGCCAGCAGCCCCGGTGCTCCCTACGAGCAGTACTTC
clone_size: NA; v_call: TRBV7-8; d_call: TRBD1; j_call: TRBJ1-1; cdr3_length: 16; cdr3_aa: CASSSQTGGRRTEAFF; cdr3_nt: TGTGCCAGCAGCTCCCAGACAGGGGGCAGGAGGACTGAAGCTTTCTTT
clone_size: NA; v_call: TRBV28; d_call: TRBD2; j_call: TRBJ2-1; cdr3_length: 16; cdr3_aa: CASSLFSGSSYNEQFF; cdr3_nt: TGTGCCAGCAGTTTATTCAGCGGGAGCTCCTACAATGAGCAGTTCTTC
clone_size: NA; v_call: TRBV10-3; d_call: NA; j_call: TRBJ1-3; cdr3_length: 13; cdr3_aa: CAIRYSIQNTIYF; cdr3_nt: TGTGCCATCAGATACAGCATCCAAAACACCATATATTTT
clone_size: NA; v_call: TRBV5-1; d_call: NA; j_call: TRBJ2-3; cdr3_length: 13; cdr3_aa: CASSSTSTDTQYF; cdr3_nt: TGCGCCAGCAGCTCCACAAGCACAGATACGCAGTATTTT
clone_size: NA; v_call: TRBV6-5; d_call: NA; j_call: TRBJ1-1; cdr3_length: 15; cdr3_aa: CASSYTITGPDEAFF; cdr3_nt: TGTGCCAGCAGTTACACTATAACAGGGCCAGATGAAGCTTTCTTT
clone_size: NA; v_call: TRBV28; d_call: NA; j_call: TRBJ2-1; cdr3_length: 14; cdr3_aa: CASREQGGPNEQFF; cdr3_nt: TGTGCCAGCCGGGAACAGGGCGGGCCAAATGAGCAGTTCTTC
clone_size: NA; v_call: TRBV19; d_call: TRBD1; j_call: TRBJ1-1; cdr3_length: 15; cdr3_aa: CASSLRDRGRTEAFF; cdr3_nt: TGTGCCAGTAGTTTGCGGGACAGGGGGCGCACTGAAGCTTTCTTT
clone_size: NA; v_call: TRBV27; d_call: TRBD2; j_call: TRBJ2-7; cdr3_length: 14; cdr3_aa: CASRSSGKSREQYF; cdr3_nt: TGTGCCAGCAGATCTAGCGGGAAAAGTCGGGAGCAGTACTTC
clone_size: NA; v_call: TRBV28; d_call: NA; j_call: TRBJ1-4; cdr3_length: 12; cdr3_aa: CASSPPDEKLFF; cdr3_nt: TGTGCCAGCAGTCCCCCCGATGAAAAACTGTTTTTT
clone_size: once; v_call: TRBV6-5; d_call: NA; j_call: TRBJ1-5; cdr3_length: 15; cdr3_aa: CASNLSPPSNQPQHF; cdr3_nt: TGTGCCAGCAACCTAAGTCCACCTAGCAATCAGCCCCAGCATTTT
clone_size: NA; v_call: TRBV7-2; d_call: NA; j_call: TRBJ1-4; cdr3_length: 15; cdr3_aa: CASSPGGAGSFELFF; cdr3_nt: TGTGCCAGCAGCCCCGGAGGGGCAGGGAGCTTTGAACTGTTTTTT
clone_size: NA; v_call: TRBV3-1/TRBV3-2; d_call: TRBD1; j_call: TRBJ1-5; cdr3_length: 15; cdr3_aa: CASSQGQSSNQPQHF; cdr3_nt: TGTGCCAGCAGCCAGGGACAGTCTAGCAATCAGCCCCAGCATTTT
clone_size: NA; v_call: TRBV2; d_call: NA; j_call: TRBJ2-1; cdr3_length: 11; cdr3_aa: CASSLDPPQFF; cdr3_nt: TGTGCCAGCAGTCTGGACCCCCCACAGTTCTTC
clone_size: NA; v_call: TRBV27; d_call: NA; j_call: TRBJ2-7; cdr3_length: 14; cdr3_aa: CASSATGITYEQYF; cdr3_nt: TGTGCCAGCAGTGCCACCGGGATTACCTACGAGCAGTACTTC
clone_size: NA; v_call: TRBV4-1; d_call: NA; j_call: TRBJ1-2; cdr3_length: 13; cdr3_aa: CASSQGGIDGYTF; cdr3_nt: TGCGCCAGCAGCCAAGGGGGAATAGATGGCTACACCTTC
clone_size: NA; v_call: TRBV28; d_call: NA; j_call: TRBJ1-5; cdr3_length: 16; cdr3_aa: CASSPNTGRRNQPQHF; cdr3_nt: TGTGCCAGCAGTCCAAATACAGGGAGGCGCAATCAGCCCCAGCATTTT
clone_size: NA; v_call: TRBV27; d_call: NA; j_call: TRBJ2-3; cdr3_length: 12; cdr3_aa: CASSFPEGTQYF; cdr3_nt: TGTGCCAGCAGTTTCCCGGAAGGTACGCAGTATTTT
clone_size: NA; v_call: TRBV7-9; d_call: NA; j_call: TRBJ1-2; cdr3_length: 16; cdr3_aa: CASSQDLGTNRYGYTF; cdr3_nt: TGTGCCAGCAGCCAAGATTTGGGCACGAATCGCTATGGCTACACCTTC
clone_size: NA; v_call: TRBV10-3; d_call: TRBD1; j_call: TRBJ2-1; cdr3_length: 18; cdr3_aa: CAISESWAGTGGDNEQFF; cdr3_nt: TGTGCCATCAGTGAGTCGTGGGCTGGGACAGGGGGGGACAATGAGCAGTTCTTC
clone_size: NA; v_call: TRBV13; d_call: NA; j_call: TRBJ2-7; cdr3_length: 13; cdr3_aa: CASSLPGQWEQYF; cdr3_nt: TGTGCCAGCAGCTTGCCAGGACAATGGGAGCAGTACTTC
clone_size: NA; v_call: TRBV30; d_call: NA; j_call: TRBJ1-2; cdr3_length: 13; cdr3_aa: CAWTPGSGYGYTF; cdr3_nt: TGTGCCTGGACTCCAGGGTCAGGGTATGGCTACACCTTC
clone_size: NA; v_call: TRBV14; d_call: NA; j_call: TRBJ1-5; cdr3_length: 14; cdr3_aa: CASSQLGSNQPQHF; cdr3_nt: TGTGCCAGCAGCCAGTTGGGAAGCAATCAGCCCCAGCATTTT
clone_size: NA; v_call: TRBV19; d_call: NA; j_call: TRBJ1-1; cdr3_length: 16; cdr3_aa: CASSPRGDRTNTEAFF; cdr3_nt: TGTGCCAGTAGCCCGAGGGGTGACAGGACGAACACTGAAGCTTTCTTT
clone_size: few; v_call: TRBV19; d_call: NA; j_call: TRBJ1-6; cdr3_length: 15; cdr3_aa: CASTPGRSYNSPLHF; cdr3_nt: TGTGCCAGTACCCCAGGGAGGTCCTATAATTCACCCCTCCACTTT
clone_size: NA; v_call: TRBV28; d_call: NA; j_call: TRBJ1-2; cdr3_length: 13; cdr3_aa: CASSLSGSNGYTF; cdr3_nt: TGTGCCAGCAGTTTATCCGGGTCAAATGGCTACACCTTC
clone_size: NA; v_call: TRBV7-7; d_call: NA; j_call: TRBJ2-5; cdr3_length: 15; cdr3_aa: CASSLSRTAQETQYF; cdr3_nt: TGTGCCAGCAGCTTATCCAGGACAGCCCAAGAGACCCAGTACTTC
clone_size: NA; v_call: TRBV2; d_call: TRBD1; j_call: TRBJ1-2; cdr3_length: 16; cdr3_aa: CASIPRWATGGYGYTF; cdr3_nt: TGTGCCAGCATCCCCAGATGGGCAACAGGGGGCTATGGCTACACCTTC
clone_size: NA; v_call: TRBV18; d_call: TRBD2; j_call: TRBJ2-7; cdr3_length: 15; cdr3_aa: CASSPLPSGGGEQYF; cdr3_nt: TGTGCCAGCTCACCATTACCCAGCGGGGGGGGCGAGCAGTACTTC
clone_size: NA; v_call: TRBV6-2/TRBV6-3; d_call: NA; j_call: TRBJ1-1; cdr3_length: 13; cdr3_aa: CASSRGGAYEAFF; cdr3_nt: TGTGCCAGCAGCCGCGGAGGGGCCTATGAAGCTTTCTTT
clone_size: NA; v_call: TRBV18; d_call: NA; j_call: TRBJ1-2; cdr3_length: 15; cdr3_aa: CASSPPPAAGNGYTF; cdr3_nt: TGTGCCAGCTCACCCCCTCCCGCGGCAGGGAATGGCTACACCTTC
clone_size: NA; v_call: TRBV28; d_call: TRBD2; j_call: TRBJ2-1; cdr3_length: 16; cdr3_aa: CASSHLKRGPYNEQFF; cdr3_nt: TGTGCCAGCAGTCATCTCAAGCGGGGACCCTACAATGAGCAGTTCTTC
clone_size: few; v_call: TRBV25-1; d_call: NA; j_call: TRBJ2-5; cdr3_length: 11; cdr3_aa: CASALFETQYF; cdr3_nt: TGTGCCAGCGCCCTGTTCGAGACCCAGTACTTC
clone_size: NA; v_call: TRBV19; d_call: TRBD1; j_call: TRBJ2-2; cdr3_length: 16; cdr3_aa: CASSMRGPWNTGELFF; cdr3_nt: TGTGCCAGTAGTATGAGGGGGCCCTGGAACACCGGGGAGCTGTTTTTT